This T cell receptor (beta chain) appears in the sequencing data of a study of T cell repertoires in cytomegalovirus infection (dated by TCRdb to between 2019 and 2020). For the wider study: The peptide stimulations were aimed at well-studied HLA-B-restricted epitopes as well as recently identified HLA-C-restricted CMV epitopes, whose presentation resists viral immunomodulation. Donor HLA type was relevant to the analysis, because carriage of CMV infection together with the matching HLA type was indicated by public TCR beta signatures.

The sample's treatment or condition label, decoded: in vitro stimulation with specific CMV peptide epitopes to enrich CMV-specific T cells. The CDR3 holds 17 amino acids from the cysteine to the phenylalanine. Of the read, only the CDR3 DNA is kept; its 51 bases are in frame from base 1. CDR1 and CDR2, per the germline V gene, are SGHTA and FQGNSA. V is pruned by 1 base and J by 8 bases, leaving 8 bases of the junction without a gene match. This clonotype was seen ten or more times. Its specific antigen is unknown. The input lacks base qualities; no much larger clone sits a single base away. The paper's findings and limits, for the study overall: Cumulative frequency of public TCR beta family members discriminated carriers of CMV infection plus the relevant HLA type in this cohort and an independent approximately 370-donor cohort. In the ex vivo response, HLA-C-restricted CMV-specific TCR beta clonotypes were dominant, and in two of eight donors the single most frequent clonotype came from this HLA-C-restricted group.

Instrument used: Illumina HiSeq 1500. The raw public reads went through TCRdb reprocessing: fastp at Q25, MiXCR clone calling, in-frame beta chains kept. Each entry is one CDR3 protein sequence, shown with its most common DNA and genes. The sample contains some 560,000 distinct CDR3 sequences, under 45% of them found a single time. 48% of the sample is taken by the ten largest. The source material was cultured PBMCs, sampled from culture after CMV antigen stimulation. The sequence came from a human donor in good health (CMV status not recorded). Some clones in this sample may be carry-over from other donors' samples. The rearranged chain carries TRBV7-2 and TRBJ2-1, with 13 bases aligning to TRBD2. The CDR3 reads as follows: CASSLVGTSGIVDEQFF. In nucleotides, the sequence is TGTGCCAGCAGCTTAGTAGGGACTAGCGGGATAGTCGATGAGCAGTTCTTC.